A selection of T cell receptor beta chains follows, all from one sample in a study of response to subunit inactivated influenza vaccine. TCRdb analysed the RT-PCR reads with MiXCR anew, one entry per CDR3 protein. In the table there are roughly 570,000 distinct CDR3 sequences, 10% to 15% of which are singletons. The sequencing here drew on PBMCs from blood, taken more than 35 days after vaccination. The receptors were gathered from a man aged 45-65 years who received an inactivated influenza vaccine. Both conserved end residues are trimmed from each CDR3. Each record gives: V gene, clone size, CDR3 protein. Clone size is shown for a subset of rows, as once, few, many or a class of expanded clone.

V gene: TRBV7-2; clone size: NA; CDR3 protein: ATAVAGVLY
V gene: TRBV12-3/TRBV12-4; clone size: NA; CDR3 protein: ASCLASWREIGSTDTQY
V gene: TRBV4-2; clone size: few; CDR3 protein: ASSQVLGQGVVEQY
V gene: TRBV12-3/TRBV12-4; clone size: few; CDR3 protein: ASRERAGGLDTQY
V gene: TRBV12-3/TRBV12-4; clone size: NA; CDR3 protein: ASSPGTGGRTGELF
V gene: TRBV11-2; clone size: few; CDR3 protein: ASSLQGSYNSPLH
V gene: TRBV5-1; clone size: few; CDR3 protein: ASRQGRTGELF
V gene: TRBV12-3/TRBV12-4; clone size: few; CDR3 protein: ASRRGNTDTQY
V gene: TRBV12-3/TRBV12-4; clone size: few; CDR3 protein: ANSGGASADTQY
V gene: TRBV11-3; clone size: NA; CDR3 protein: ASTPRRTYEQY
V gene: TRBV7-8; clone size: few; CDR3 protein: ASSLKLGWQETQY
V gene: TRBV20-1; clone size: few; CDR3 protein: SASSYRGFSPLH
V gene: TRBV20-1; clone size: NA; CDR3 protein: SARGITPGQGVHEQF
V gene: TRBV28; clone size: many; CDR3 protein: ASSTGTSGGELF
V gene: TRBV7-9; clone size: few; CDR3 protein: ASSYPFEGPRTEAF
V gene: TRBV9; clone size: NA; CDR3 protein: ASSEGASQPQH
V gene: TRBV5-1; clone size: NA; CDR3 protein: ASSFGPLKETQY
V gene: TRBV12-3/TRBV12-4; clone size: few; CDR3 protein: ASSLDLTSYEQY
V gene: TRBV2; clone size: NA; CDR3 protein: ASSEWQGEEQY
V gene: TRBV5-6; clone size: NA; CDR3 protein: ASSLQPGSGNTIY
V gene: TRBV24-1; clone size: NA; CDR3 protein: ATSDWGTVTGELF
V gene: TRBV6-2/TRBV6-3; clone size: NA; CDR3 protein: ASSPRGGKAF
V gene: TRBV6-1; clone size: few; CDR3 protein: ASTLGGNYEQY
V gene: TRBV4-1; clone size: NA; CDR3 protein: ASSQDRGTGGRETQY
V gene: TRBV6-5; clone size: NA; CDR3 protein: ASSYKPGTGAYEQY
V gene: TRBV25-1; clone size: many; CDR3 protein: ASSEGRAQETQY
V gene: TRBV20-1; clone size: NA; CDR3 protein: SAQTVSYNEQF
V gene: TRBV7-9; clone size: few; CDR3 protein: ASSLEGQGSLAF
V gene: TRBV7-2; clone size: few; CDR3 protein: ASSTTSSHNEQF